The present TCR beta chain was sequenced within a study of T cells in Graves' hyperthyroidism and ophthalmopathy. This clonotype was detected only a few times. Its target is unknown. Broader study findings: For ophthalmopathy, model prediction preceded onset by a median about 6.4 months.

Germline CDR1 and CDR2: SNHLY and FYNNEI. The CDR3 spans 15 residues. Between the trimmed V and J ends, which lost 1 base and 3 bases, there was a span of 12 bases. Uncontrolled infection, other autoimmune disease, pregnancy or lactation excluded patients. Amplification yielded TCR beta CDR3 regions, with RNA transcripts as the source. When the TCR CDR3 underwent first-round RT-PCR, the HTBI primer set was used. Via MiXCR, TCRdb re-called the multiplex PCR reads, giving one row per CDR3 protein. The data show hundreds of thousands of distinct CDR3 sequences, roughly 46% seen once. Sequenced: peripheral blood or thyroid tissue (not recorded which). The gene calls are TRBV2 and TRBJ2-5; D tentatively reads TRBD1 or TRBD2 (5 bases each). This sequence was found in a woman aged 18-35 years with Graves' hyperthyroidism. CDR3 residues: CASSEGGVPKETQYF. The DNA of the CDR3 is TGTGCCAGCAGTGAAGGAGGGGTCCCGAAAGAGACCCAGTACTTC.